These 20 T cell receptor beta chains originate from one sample sequenced in a study of blood T cell repertoires in COVID-19. Here immunoSEQ multiplex PCR was the method, and the copy in TCRdb shows in-frame clones only, minus some. The sample records tens of thousands of clones, 70% to 90% being singletons. The sequencing sample was made of peripheral blood. The receptors here all came from a man aged 65-85 years with acute or convalescent COVID-19.

This chain links TRBV19 with TRBJ1-5, with unresolved D. The germline V and J ends were trimmed by 3 bases and 9 bases, with 9 bases remaining between them. The length of the CDR3 is 12 residues. Germline assignment: CDR1 LNHDA and CDR2 SQIVND (reference sequence). The CDR3 loop reads CASSIPVGPQHF. DNA of the CDR3: TGTGCCAGTAGTATCCCCGTCGGGCCCCAGCATTTT.

The genes are TRBV5-1 and TRBJ1-1; no definite D call. V shed 0 bases and J shed 0 bases, with 12 bases lying between them. This CDR3 region has 16 residues. CDR1 and CDR2 (germline): SGHRS, YFSETQ. This CDR3 is CASSLEQLVMNTEAFF. CDR3 bases: TGCGCCAGCAGCTTGGAACAGCTGGTGATGAACACTGAAGCTTTCTTT.

J is TRBJ1-5 and V is TRBV7-2; 9 bases map to TRBD1. The V gene end was trimmed by 5 bases and the J gene end by 2 bases; junction bases not matched to a gene: 4. CDR1 is SGHTA, CDR2 FQGNSA, per germline. The CDR3 runs 15 residues. The CDR3: CASSLRTGGNQPQHF. CDR3 DNA sequence: TGTGCCAGCAGCCTTAGGACAGGGGGCAATCAGCCCCAGCATTTT.

This chain joins TRBV6-5 and TRBJ2-7; a weak D match, TRBD2 (6 bases). Trimming removed 2 bases at V and 1 base at J, with 6 bases between. The CDR3 loop spans 13 amino acids. The germline CDR1 and CDR2 sequences are MNHEY and SVGAGI. The CDR3 region is CASSYGGSYEQYF. As DNA, the CDR3 is TGTGCCAGCAGTTACGGGGGGTCCTACGAGCAGTACTTC.

The CDR3 bases are TGTGCCAGCAGCTTAGACAGCGGACGGACAGATACGCAGTATTTT. This encodes CASSLDSGRTDTQYF. The chain joins TRBV7-8 to TRBJ2-3; the D gene is possibly TRBD2 (5 bases). Trimming took off 1 base at V and 3 bases at J, with 11 bases between the two ends. This CDR3 comprises 15 residues. CDR1 and CDR2 from the germline V gene are SGHVS and FQNEAQ. Complete variable domain (other parts from reference TRBV7-8 and TRBJ2-3): GAGVSQSPRYKVAKRGQDVALRCDPISGHVSLFWYQQALGQGPEFLTYFQNEAQLDKSGLPSDRFFAERPEGSVSTLKIQRTQQEDSAVYLCASSLDSGRTDTQYFGPGTRLTVL.

A few counts support this clone. This chain uses TRBV2 with TRBJ1-6; a possible D gene is TRBD1 (5 bases). Germline V gene lookup returns CDR1 SNHLY and CDR2 FYNNEI. The CDR3 has 14 amino acids. V dropped 6 bases and J dropped 7 bases, with 13 bases sitting between them. This chain's CDR3 is CASSDSPYNSPLHF. The CDR3 DNA follows: TGTGCCAGCAGCGACAGCCCTTACAATTCACCCCTCCACTTT.

V usage is TRBV28 and J usage is TRBJ1-2; tentative D call: TRBD1 (5 bases). The CDR3 is made up of 15 amino acids. Per the germline V gene, CDR1 is MDHEN and CDR2 is SYDVKM. With 1 base removed from V and 7 bases from J, the gap between germline ends came to 16 bases. The CDR3 protein is CASSLFGGLSGGYTF. The CDR3 DNA reads as TGTGCCAGCAGTTTATTCGGGGGGTTATCAGGTGGCTACACCTTC.

The chain is built from TRBV29-1 and TRBJ2-5; D is perhaps TRBD2 (6 bases). The germline CDR1 and CDR2 sequences are SQVTM and ANQGSEA. The V gene lost 6 bases and the J gene lost 4 bases, with 12 bases spanning the gap. The CDR3 has 12 amino acids. CDR3 DNA sequence: TGCAGCGTCCGGAGGGGAGGAGAGACCCAGTACTTC. It encodes CSVRRGGETQYF.

The rearrangement uses TRBV7-3 and TRBJ2-1; 9 bases map to TRBD1. The germline CDR1 and CDR2 sequences are SGHTA and FQGTGA. CDR3 size: 15 residues. J gave up 4 bases and V 5 bases, and 6 bases lay outside the gene matches. CDR3 protein: CASSPTGTGYNEQFF. The DNA of the CDR3 is TGTGCCAGCAGCCCCACCGGGACAGGGTACAATGAGCAGTTCTTC.

This chain joins TRBV7-2 and TRBJ2-2; D is undetermined. V lost 3 bases and J 2 bases, leaving 7 bases between the germline ends. Germline V gene sequence: CDR1 SGHTA, CDR2 FQGNSA. The CDR3 is 14 residues long. The CDR3 region is CASSLSTNTGELFF. CDR3 nucleotides: TGTGCCAGCAGCTTGTCGACTAACACCGGGGAGCTGTTTTTT.

This clone appeared a few times. V usage is TRBV5-1 and J usage is TRBJ1-1; D remains unclear. The CDR3 sequence is 13 residues long. Trimming cost V 0 bases and J 0 bases, with 3 bases left between them. CDR1 SGHRS and CDR2 YFSETQ come from the germline V gene. The CDR3: CASSLALNTEAFF. In DNA, the CDR3 is TGCGCCAGCAGCTTGGCCTTGAACACTGAAGCTTTCTTT. The whole variable domain, remainder taken from reference TRBV5-1 and TRBJ1-1, is KAGVTQTPRYLIKTRGQQVTLSCSPISGHRSVSWYQQTPGQGLQFLFEYFSETQRNKGNFPGRFSGRQFSNSRSEMNVSTLELGDSALYLCASSLALNTEAFFGQGTRLTVV.

The rearrangement joins TRBV5-1 to TRBJ2-1; TRBD2 matches at 8 bases. The CDR3 is 16 residues long. V dropped 0 bases and J dropped 0; count of bases not matched to a gene: 2. CDR1 is SGHRS and CDR2 is YFSETQ in the germline V gene. In nucleotides, the CDR3 is TGCGCCAGCAGCTTGGCCGGGACTAGCTCCTACAATGAGCAGTTCTTC. Its translation: CASSLAGTSSYNEQFF.

The J gene is TRBJ1-4, the V gene TRBV5-1, with D perhaps matching TRBD1 (6 bases). The V end was cut by 0 bases, the J end by 5 bases, with 14 bases between. Germline V gene lookup returns CDR1 SGHRS and CDR2 YFSETQ. The CDR3 spans 16 residues. DNA for the CDR3: TGCGCCAGCAGCTTGGGCCCCCAGGGGAGAAATGAAAAACTGTTTTTT. Translation gives CASSLGPQGRNEKLFF.

The chain carries TRBV6-2 or TRBV6-3 and TRBJ2-2, with 8 bases matching TRBD2. CDR1 is MNHEY, CDR2 SVGEGT, per germline. V gave up 2 bases and J gave up 4 bases; unmatched junction bases: 15. This CDR3 contains 19 residues. The DNA of the CDR3 is TGTGCCAGCAGTTACCTCCCACCCGGCGGGGGGTTTAGCACCGGGGAGCTGTTTTTT. Its protein product is CASSYLPPGGGFSTGELFF.

J is TRBJ1-6 and V is TRBV7-2; D unresolved. The CDR3 contains 16 residues. Deletions cut 5 bases from V and 6 bases from J, with 17 bases between. The germline V gene has CDR1 SGHTA and CDR2 FQGNSA. DNA of the CDR3: TGTGCCAGCAGCGATGGTAGGGAGGGTCGTAATTCACCCCTCCACTTT. Translation gives CASSDGREGRNSPLHF.

Comments on this clone: The sample has other DNA sequences that encode this CDR3 too. The V gene is TRBV9, the J gene TRBJ2-1, with D possibly being TRBD1 (5 bases). V gave up 0 bases and J gave up 6 bases, with 7 bases separating them. This CDR3 contains 13 residues. Per the germline V gene, CDR1 is SGDLS and CDR2 is YYNGEE. The CDR3 sequence is CASSVARGNEQFF. In DNA form, the CDR3 reads TGTGCCAGCAGCGTAGCTAGGGGCAATGAGCAGTTCTTC.

V gene TRBV5-1 combines with J gene TRBJ2-1; 12 nucleotides align to TRBD2. This CDR3 is 14 amino acids long. Germline V gene sequence: CDR1 SGHRS, CDR2 YFSETQ. V lost 5 bases and J lost 4; bases outside the gene matches: 1. This chain's CDR3 is CASSGLAGYNEQFF. CDR3 in DNA: TGCGCCAGCAGTGGACTAGCGGGGTACAATGAGCAGTTCTTC. The entire variable domain, with the rest obtained from reference TRBV5-1 and TRBJ2-1, is as follows: KAGVTQTPRYLIKTRGQQVTLSCSPISGHRSVSWYQQTPGQGLQFLFEYFSETQRNKGNFPGRFSGRQFSNSRSEMNVSTLELGDSALYLCASSGLAGYNEQFFGPGTRLTVL.

This chain links TRBV13 with TRBJ2-7; TRBD2 aligns across 8 bases. The trim removed 10 bases at V and 4 bases at J, leaving 6 bases unmatched. Germline assignment: CDR1 PRHDT and CDR2 FYEKMQ (reference sequence). The CDR3 contains 12 residues. The CDR3 bases are TGTGCCACCGGGACTAGGGGGTACGAGCAGTACTTC. Protein: CATGTRGYEQYF.

The chain has TRBV6-5 and TRBJ2-3; TRBD1 matches 8 bases. Per the germline V gene, CDR1 is MNHEY and CDR2 is SVGAGI. The length of the CDR3 is 15 residues. The junction had 9 bases not matched to a gene; V was cut back by 4 bases and J by 6 bases. The CDR3 loop reads CASSSPDRVKDTQYF. Written as DNA, the CDR3 is TGTGCCAGCAGTTCTCCGGACAGGGTTAAGGATACGCAGTATTTT.

The rearrangement joins TRBV11-2 to TRBJ2-5, with D perhaps matching TRBD2 (5 bases). The germline V gene encodes CDR1 SGHAT and CDR2 FQNNGV. The CDR3 is 13 residues long. Trimming pared 2 bases from V and 5 bases from J, leaving 9 bases between. CDR3 region: CASSLRRRETQYF. Written as DNA, the CDR3 is TGTGCCAGCAGCTTACGCAGGAGGGAGACCCAGTACTTC. The full variable domain, with the rest looked up from reference TRBV11-2 and TRBJ2-5, is EAGVAQSPRYKIIEKRQSVAFWCNPISGHATLYWYQQILGQGPKLLIQFQNNGVVDDSQLPKDRFSAERLKGVDSTLKIQPAKLEDSAVYLCASSLRRRETQYFGPGTRLLVL.